The sequence of this TCR beta chain was determined in a study of cytomegalovirus exposure and HLA in healthy donors. Germline CDR1 is SGHTA and CDR2 is FQGNSA. This CDR3 comprises 12 residues. The ends were cut back, 4 bases at V and 5 bases at J, with 8 bases in the middle. PCR was performed using 60 Vbeta and 13 Jbeta primers. The data were produced by immunoSEQ multiplex PCR, yet TCRdb's version contains in-frame clones alone and is incomplete. The listing contains approximately 110,000 clones. The sample comprised PBMCs. The TCR originated in a man between 50 and 59 years old in good health and CMV-seronegative. The chain links TRBV7-2 to TRBJ1-1, with no clear D. The CDR3 protein is CASSSRTTEAFF. The CDR3 DNA is TGTGCCAGCAGCTCTAGGACTACTGAAGCTTTCTTT.